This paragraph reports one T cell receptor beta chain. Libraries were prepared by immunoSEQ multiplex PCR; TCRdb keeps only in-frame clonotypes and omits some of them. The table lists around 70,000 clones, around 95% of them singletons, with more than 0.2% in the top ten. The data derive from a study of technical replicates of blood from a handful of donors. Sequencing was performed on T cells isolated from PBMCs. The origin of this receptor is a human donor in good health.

Here the CDR3 reads CAWSVSEGVTDTQYF. CDR3 DNA: TGTGCCTGGAGTGTTTCAGAAGGGGTCACAGATACGCAGTATTTT. V usage is TRBV30 and J usage is TRBJ2-3; maybe TRBD1 (5 bases). There are 15 residues in the CDR3. V lost 0 bases, J lost 2 bases, and 12 bases lay in between. In germline, CDR1 is GTSNPN, CDR2 SVGIG (reference sequence).